This is a list of T cell receptor beta chains from one sample in a study of patients and donors after allogeneic stem cell transplantation. In TCRdb, the RT-PCR reads were re-called with MiXCR into one record per CDR3 protein. The sample shows over 150,000 distinct CDR3 sequences, about 30% of them seen only once. The specimen sequenced was blood, either unsorted or a sorted T cell fraction (not recorded which). These receptors all stem from a human donor who was either an allogeneic HSCT recipient or a stem cell or donor lymphocyte infusion donor (not recorded which). It is not recorded whose cells these are; they may come from a transplant donor. Each CDR3 is given with its conserved first and last residue. The D gene is left open where the match is weak. Clone sizes are given selectively: once, few, many, or a class where the clone is expanded.

NA TRBJ2-1 NA TRBV20-1 TGCAGTGGGATAGGCGGTGGGGGGCCCTACAATGAGCAGTTCTTC CSGIGGGGPYNEQFF
NA TRBJ2-1 TRBD2 TRBV4-2 TGTGCCAGCAGCCAAGATCTCGTAGCGGGAGGCTACAATGAGCAGTTCTTC CASSQDLVAGGYNEQFF
NA TRBJ2-3 TRBD1 TRBV25-1 TGTGCCAGCAGTGATGCCGACAGGGTGGGCACAGATACGCAGTATTTT CASSDADRVGTDTQYF
NA TRBJ2-3 NA TRBV6-6 TGTGCCAGCAGTCCTGACTCTGGAGGGCAGTATTTT CASSPDSGGQYF
NA TRBJ2-6 NA TRBV9 TGTGCCAGCAGCGAGGGAGGGGCCAACGTCCTGACTTTC CASSEGGANVLTF
NA TRBJ2-3 NA TRBV24-1 TGTGCCACCAGTGCAGGCGGGAGCACAGATACGCAGTATTTT CATSAGGSTDTQYF
NA TRBJ1-2 TRBD1 TRBV18 TGTGCCAGCTCTACCTGGGGACAGGGGAGTGGCTACACCTTC CASSTWGQGSGYTF
once TRBJ2-1 NA TRBV27 TGTGCCAGCGCCACAAGCGGGGAAGGGGGTTTTGAGCAGTTCTTC CASATSGEGGFEQFF
NA TRBJ1-2 NA TRBV20-1 TGCAGTGCTACCCTGGAGGGGAACGGCTACACCTTC CSATLEGNGYTF
few TRBJ2-7 TRBD1 TRBV30 TGTGCCTGGAGTGTCGGGACAGGGGGCTACGAGCAGTACTTC CAWSVGTGGYEQYF
few TRBJ1-1 NA TRBV29-1 TGCAGCGTCAGAAGAGTTATGGGCACTGAAGCTTTCTTT CSVRRVMGTEAFF
NA TRBJ1-5 NA TRBV19 TGTGCCAGTAGTTTTGTTTGGGACGCCCAGCCCCAGCATTTT CASSFVWDAQPQHF
NA TRBJ2-1 NA TRBV4-1 TGCGCCAGCAGCCATCCCGGGACTGGGCAGTTCTTC CASSHPGTGQFF
NA TRBJ2-5 NA TRBV7-2 TGTGCCAGCAGCTTATGGCCAGAGACCCAGTACTTC CASSLWPETQYF
few TRBJ2-5 TRBD1 TRBV2 TGTGCCAGCAGAGACCCGGGACAGCGTGAGACCCAGTACTTC CASRDPGQRETQYF
NA TRBJ2-2 NA TRBV4-2 TGTGCCAGCAAAATTAGCGTAAAGAACACCGGGGAGCTGTTTTTT CASKISVKNTGELFF
few TRBJ2-5 NA TRBV7-2 TGTGCCAGCAGCTCATACTCTGGAGTTGAAGAGACCCAGTACTTC CASSSYSGVEETQYF
few TRBJ1-2 NA TRBV9 TGTGCCAGCAGCCCTGGAGGCAGGGGTAACTATGGCTACACCTTC CASSPGGRGNYGYTF
few TRBJ1-4 TRBD1 TRBV5-1 TGCGCCAGCAGCAGGACAGGCGAAGGAGAAAAACTGTTTTTT CASSRTGEGEKLFF
few TRBJ2-1 NA TRBV28 TGTGCCAGCAGGCCAGCGGGTTACAATGAGCAGTTCTTC CASRPAGYNEQFF
NA TRBJ2-7 TRBD2 TRBV12-3/TRBV12-4 TGTGCCAGCAGTCTTATAGCGGGAAGGTACGAGCAGTACTTC CASSLIAGRYEQYF
NA TRBJ1-6 NA TRBV7-2 TGTGCCAGCAGCTCTCTACACGCAACAAGCTCCTATAATTCACCCCTCCACTTT CASSSLHATSSYNSPLHF
NA TRBJ2-3 TRBD1 TRBV28 TGTGCCAGCCTAACCGAGGGACAGGGTATTACAGATACGCAGTATTTT CASLTEGQGITDTQYF
NA TRBJ2-7 NA TRBV4-2 TGTGCCAGCAGCAAATACCTCTTTGATATCTACGAGCAGTACTTC CASSKYLFDIYEQYF
few TRBJ2-6 NA TRBV6-5 TGTGCCAGCAGTTACACTGGGGCCAACGTCCTGACTTTC CASSYTGANVLTF
NA TRBJ2-7 NA TRBV29-1 TGCAGCGTTGAAGATTGGCAGGGATCGAGAGAGCAGTACTTC CSVEDWQGSREQYF
many TRBJ1-2 NA TRBV12-3/TRBV12-4 TGTGCCAGCAGCATCGAGGGACACAGCGGGAACTATGGCTACACCTTC CASSIEGHSGNYGYTF
many TRBJ1-2 NA TRBV12-3/TRBV12-4 TGTGCCAGCACCGAATCCAGCGGCTACACCTTC CASTESSGYTF
few TRBJ2-1 NA TRBV25-1 TGTGCCAGCAGTTCTCATAGGTTGAATGAGCAGTTCTTC CASSSHRLNEQFF
few TRBJ2-5 NA TRBV7-2 TGTGCCAGCAGCTTAAGGCGCGAGGAGACCCAGTACTTC CASSLRREETQYF
NA TRBJ2-7 TRBD1 TRBV7-9 TGTGCCAGCAGCTCTGGACAGGGGGGAAAGCAGCAGTACTTC CASSSGQGGKQQYF
NA TRBJ2-7 TRBD2 TRBV20-1 TGCAGTGCCATGACTAGCGCGCTCTACGAGCAGTACTTC CSAMTSALYEQYF
NA TRBJ2-2 NA TRBV30 TGTGCCTGGAGAAGGGAATCCGGGGAGCTGTTTTTT CAWRRESGELFF